This T cell receptor beta chain came from a study of T cells in localized non-small cell lung cancer. Findings and caveats of the study: Maximal T cell clonality occurred in uninvolved adjacent lung, with tumor ranking below it. Adjacent lung tissue had a median around 50 of the top 100 clones found in the tumor. A higher density of T cells in blood coincided with extended overall survival. Only one tumor region went through sequencing, so heterogeneity may still be there.

Comments on this clone: The target antigen is unknown.

Some clones are missing from TCRdb's copy, which holds only in-frame ones; the method was immunoSEQ multiplex PCR. The repertoire includes 30,000 to 40,000 clones, 78% of them detected once, and around a third sits in the top ten. The source is a male donor at least 60 years old with stage II squamous cell lung carcinoma. This specimen consisted of peripheral blood, obtained before any cancer treatment.

CDR3 amino acids: CASSVGGRDQPQHF. DNA of the CDR3: TGTGCCAGCAGTGTGGGTGGGCGCGATCAGCCCCAGCATTTT. The V call is TRBV2, the J call TRBJ1-5; D call uncertain. Deletions cut 4 bases from V and 5 bases from J, with 12 bases between. The CDR3 runs to 14 residues. Germline V lookup: CDR1 SNHLY, CDR2 FYNNEI.